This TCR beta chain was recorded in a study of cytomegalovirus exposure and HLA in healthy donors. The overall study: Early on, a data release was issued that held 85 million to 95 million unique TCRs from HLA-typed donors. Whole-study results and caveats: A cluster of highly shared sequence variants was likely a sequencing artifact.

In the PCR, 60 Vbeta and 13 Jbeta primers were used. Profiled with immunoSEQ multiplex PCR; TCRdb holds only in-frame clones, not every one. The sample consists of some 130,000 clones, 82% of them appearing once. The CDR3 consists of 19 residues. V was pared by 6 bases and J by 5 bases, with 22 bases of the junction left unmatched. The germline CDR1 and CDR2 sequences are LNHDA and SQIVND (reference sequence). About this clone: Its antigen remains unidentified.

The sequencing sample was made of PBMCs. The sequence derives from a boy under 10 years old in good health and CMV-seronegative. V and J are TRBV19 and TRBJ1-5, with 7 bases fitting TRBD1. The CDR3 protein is CASRNPLTGNNGRDQPQHF. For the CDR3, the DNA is TGTGCCAGTAGAAACCCCCTGACAGGGAACAACGGAAGAGATCAGCCCCAGCATTTT.